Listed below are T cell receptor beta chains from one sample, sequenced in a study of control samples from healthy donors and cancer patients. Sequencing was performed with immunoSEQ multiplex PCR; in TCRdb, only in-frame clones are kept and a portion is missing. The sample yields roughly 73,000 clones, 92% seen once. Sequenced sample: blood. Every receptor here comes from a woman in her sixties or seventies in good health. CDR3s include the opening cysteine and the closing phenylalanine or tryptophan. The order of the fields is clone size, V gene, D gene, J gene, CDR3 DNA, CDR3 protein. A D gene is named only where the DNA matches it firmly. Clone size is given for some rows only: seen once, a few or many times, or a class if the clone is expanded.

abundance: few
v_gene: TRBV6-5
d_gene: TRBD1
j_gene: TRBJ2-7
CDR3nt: TGTGCCAGCACGTCGGGACAGGGGCCCGAGCAGTACTTC
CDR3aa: CASTSGQGPEQYF

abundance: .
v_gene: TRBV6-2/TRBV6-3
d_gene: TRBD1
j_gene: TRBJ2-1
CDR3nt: TGTGCCAGCAGTGACGAAACCTGGACAGGGAGAAACGAGCAGTTCTTC
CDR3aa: CASSDETWTGRNEQFF

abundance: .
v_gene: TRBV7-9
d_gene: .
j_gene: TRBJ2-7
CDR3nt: TGTGCCAGCAGCCGCGTTGACAGACCGTCCTACGAGCAGTACTTC
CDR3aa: CASSRVDRPSYEQYF

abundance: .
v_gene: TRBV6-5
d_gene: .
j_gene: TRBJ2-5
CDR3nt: TGTGCCAGCAGCCAGAACGGGGGAGGAGAGACCCAGTACTTC
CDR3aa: CASSQNGGGETQYF

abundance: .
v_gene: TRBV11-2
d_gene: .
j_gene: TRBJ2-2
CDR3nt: TGTGCCAGCAGCTTTATCTCCGTAGGTGTGAACACCGGGGAGCTGTTTTTT
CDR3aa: CASSFISVGVNTGELFF

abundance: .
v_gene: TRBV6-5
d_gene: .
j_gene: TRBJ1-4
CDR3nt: TGTGCCAGCCGCCTTGGTGGTGAAAAACTGTTTTTT
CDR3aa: CASRLGGEKLFF

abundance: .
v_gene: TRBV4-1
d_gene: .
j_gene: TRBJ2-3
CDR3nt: TGCGCCAGCAGCCAAGACTTAATGAGGCCCGGCAGGGCAGGCACAGATACGCAGTATTTT
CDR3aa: CASSQDLMRPGRAGTDTQYF

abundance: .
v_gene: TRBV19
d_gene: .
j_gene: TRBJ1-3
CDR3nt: TGTGCCAGTAGTATCTCTGGAAACACCATATATTTT
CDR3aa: CASSISGNTIYF

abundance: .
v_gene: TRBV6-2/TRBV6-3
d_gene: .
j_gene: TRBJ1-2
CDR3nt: TGTGCCAGCAGTTACTCCCTTTCTACACTTCTACCCTTCTATGGCTACACCTTC
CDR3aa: CASSYSLSTLLPFYGYTF

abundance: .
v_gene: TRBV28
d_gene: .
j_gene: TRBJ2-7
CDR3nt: TGTGCCAGCAGTTTACGTCCCTACGAGCAGTACTTC
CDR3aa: CASSLRPYEQYF

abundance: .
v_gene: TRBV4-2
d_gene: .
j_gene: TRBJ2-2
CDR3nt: TGTGCCAGCAGCCAAGTTACGTCCTCCGGGGAGCTGTTTTTT
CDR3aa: CASSQVTSSGELFF

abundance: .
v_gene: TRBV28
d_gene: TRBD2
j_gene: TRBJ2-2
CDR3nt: TGTGCCAGCAGTTCTCCGGGACTAGCGGGTTGGGGCACCGGGGAGCTGTTTTTT
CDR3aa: CASSSPGLAGWGTGELFF

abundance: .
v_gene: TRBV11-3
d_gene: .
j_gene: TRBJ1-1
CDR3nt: TGTGCCAGCAGCTTAGGGGGGCTCACTGAAGCTTTCTTT
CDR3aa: CASSLGGLTEAFF

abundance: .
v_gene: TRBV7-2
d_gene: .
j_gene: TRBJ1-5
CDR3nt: TGTGCCAGCAGCTTAGAGGGTTATAGCAATCAGCCCCAGCATTTT
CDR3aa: CASSLEGYSNQPQHF

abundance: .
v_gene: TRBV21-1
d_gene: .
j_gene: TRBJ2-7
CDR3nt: TGTGCCAGCGGACACGGGACTAGCGGTGAGCAGTACTTC
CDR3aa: CASGHGTSGEQYF

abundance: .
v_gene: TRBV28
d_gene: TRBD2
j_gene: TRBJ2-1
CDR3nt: TGTGCCGGGGGACTATCCGGTGCTGATGAGCAGTTCTTC
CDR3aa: CAGGLSGADEQFF

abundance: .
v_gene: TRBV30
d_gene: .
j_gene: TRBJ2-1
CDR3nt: TGTGCCTGGAGTGTATACAATGAGCAGTTCTTC
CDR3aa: CAWSVYNEQFF

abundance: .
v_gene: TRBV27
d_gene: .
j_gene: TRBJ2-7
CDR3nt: TGTGCCAGCAGTTTGACAGAAGACTACGAGCAGTACTTC
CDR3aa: CASSLTEDYEQYF

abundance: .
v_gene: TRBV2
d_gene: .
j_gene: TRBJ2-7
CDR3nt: TGTGCCAGCAGGCTGGAACGCAGCTCCTACGAGCAGTACTTC
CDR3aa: CASRLERSSYEQYF

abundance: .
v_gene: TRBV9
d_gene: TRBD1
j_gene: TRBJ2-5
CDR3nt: TGTGCCAGCAGCGCAACGGGACAGGGGGTGGAGACCCAGTACTTC
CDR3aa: CASSATGQGVETQYF

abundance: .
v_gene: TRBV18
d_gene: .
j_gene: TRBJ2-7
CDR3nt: TGTGCCAGCTCACCACGGGAAGGGCTGGACGAGCAGTACTTC
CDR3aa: CASSPREGLDEQYF

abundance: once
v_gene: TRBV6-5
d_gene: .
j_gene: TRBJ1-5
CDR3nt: TGTGCCAGCAGTACCCGGACAAATCAGCCCCAGCATTTT
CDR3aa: CASSTRTNQPQHF

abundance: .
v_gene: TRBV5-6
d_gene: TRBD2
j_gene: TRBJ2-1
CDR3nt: TGTGCCAGCAGCTTGCATCGCGGGAGTCTATTCAATGAGCAGTTCTTC
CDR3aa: CASSLHRGSLFNEQFF

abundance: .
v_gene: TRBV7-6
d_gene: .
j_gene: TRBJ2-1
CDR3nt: TGTGCCAGCGGGAAAAGCGGGACCGCAGGGGACAATGAGCAGTTCTTC
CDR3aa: CASGKSGTAGDNEQFF

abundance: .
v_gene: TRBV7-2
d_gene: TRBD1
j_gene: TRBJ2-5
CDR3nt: TGTGCCAGCAGCTTACAGGGGGCTTCCCAAGAGACCCAGTACTTC
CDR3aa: CASSLQGASQETQYF

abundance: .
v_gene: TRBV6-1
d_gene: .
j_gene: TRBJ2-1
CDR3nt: TGTGCCAGCAGTGAAGCGGGGCGCCTAGAGCAGTTCTTC
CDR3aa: CASSEAGRLEQFF

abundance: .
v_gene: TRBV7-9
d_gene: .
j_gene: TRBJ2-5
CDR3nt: TGTGCCAGCAGCTCCTTCTCCGGGGGTGCGGGAGAGACCCAGTACTTC
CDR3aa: CASSSFSGGAGETQYF

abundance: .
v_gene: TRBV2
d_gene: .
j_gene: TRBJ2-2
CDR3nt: TGTGCCAGCAGCCCCAGGGTTGGCACCGGGGAGCTGTTTTTT
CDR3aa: CASSPRVGTGELFF

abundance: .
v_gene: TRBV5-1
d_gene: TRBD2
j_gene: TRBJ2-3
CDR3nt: TGCGCCAGCAGCTTGAACCTCGCTAGCGGGATATTAACAGATACGCAGTATTTT
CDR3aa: CASSLNLASGILTDTQYF

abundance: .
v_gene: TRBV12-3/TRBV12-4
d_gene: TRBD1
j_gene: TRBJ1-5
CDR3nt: TGTGCCAGCAAGAAGGGGGCTTCTCAGCCCCAGCATTTT
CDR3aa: CASKKGASQPQHF

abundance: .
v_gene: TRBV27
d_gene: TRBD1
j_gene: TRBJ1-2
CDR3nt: TGTGCCAGCAGTCCAAGGACAGGGAAGTATGGCTACACCTTC
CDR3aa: CASSPRTGKYGYTF

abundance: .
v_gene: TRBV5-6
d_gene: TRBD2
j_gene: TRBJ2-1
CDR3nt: TGTGCCAGCAGCCCGGAGGGGACTAGCGGGAGTTATGAGCAGTTCTTC
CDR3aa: CASSPEGTSGSYEQFF

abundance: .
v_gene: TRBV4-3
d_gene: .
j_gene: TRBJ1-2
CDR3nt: TGCGCCAGCAGCCAAGAGCTAGGGAACTATGGCTACACCTTC
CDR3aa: CASSQELGNYGYTF

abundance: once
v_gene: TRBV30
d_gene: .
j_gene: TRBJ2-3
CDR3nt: TGTGCCTGGAGTCAGGGTCTAGTGAATACGCAGTATTTT
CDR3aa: CAWSQGLVNTQYF

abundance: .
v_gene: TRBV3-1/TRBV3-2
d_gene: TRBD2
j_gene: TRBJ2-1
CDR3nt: TGTGCCAGCAGCCTCGGGACTAGCGGCCTATCCTACAATGAGCAGTTCTTC
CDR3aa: CASSLGTSGLSYNEQFF

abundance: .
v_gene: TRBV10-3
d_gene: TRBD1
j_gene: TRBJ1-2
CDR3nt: TGTGCCATCAGTGGGACAGGGCCTAACTATGGCTACACCTTC
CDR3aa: CAISGTGPNYGYTF

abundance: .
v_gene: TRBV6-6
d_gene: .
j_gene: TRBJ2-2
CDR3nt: TGTGCCAGCAGACGAGGGAGGAACACCGGGGAGCTGTTTTTT
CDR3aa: CASRRGRNTGELFF

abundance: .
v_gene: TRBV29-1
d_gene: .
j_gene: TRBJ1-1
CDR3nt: TGCAGCGTTGCTGGGGGAATGAACACTGAAGCTTTCTTT
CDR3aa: CSVAGGMNTEAFF

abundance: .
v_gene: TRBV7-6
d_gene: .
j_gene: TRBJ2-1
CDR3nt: TGTGCCAGCAGCTTAGTACCTAGCGACTACAATGAGCAGTTCTTC
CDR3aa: CASSLVPSDYNEQFF

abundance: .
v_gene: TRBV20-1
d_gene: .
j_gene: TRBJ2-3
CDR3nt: TGCAGTGCTAGTCCCTCAACAGATACGCAGTATTTT
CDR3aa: CSASPSTDTQYF

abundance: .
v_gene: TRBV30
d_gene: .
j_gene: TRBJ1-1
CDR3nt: TGTGCCTGGAGTGGTTGGGGGAACACTGAAGCTTTCTTT
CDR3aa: CAWSGWGNTEAFF

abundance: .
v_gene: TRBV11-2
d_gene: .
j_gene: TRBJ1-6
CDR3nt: TGTGCCAGCAGCACTGGTTGGAGGGCTAGTAATTCACCCCTCCACTTT
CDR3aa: CASSTGWRASNSPLHF

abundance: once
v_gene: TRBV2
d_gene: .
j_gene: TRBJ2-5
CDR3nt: TGTGCCAGCAGTTCTCCCGGGACTCCAGTCTTAGAGACCCAGTACTTC
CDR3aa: CASSSPGTPVLETQYF

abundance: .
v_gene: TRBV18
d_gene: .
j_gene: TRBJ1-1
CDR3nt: TGTGCCAGCTCACCATCAAGTTACACTGAAGCTTTCTTT
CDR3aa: CASSPSSYTEAFF

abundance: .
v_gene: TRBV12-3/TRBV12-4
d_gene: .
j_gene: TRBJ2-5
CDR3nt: TGTGCCAGCAGTTTCCCGTCGGGGACCCAGTACTTC
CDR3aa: CASSFPSGTQYF

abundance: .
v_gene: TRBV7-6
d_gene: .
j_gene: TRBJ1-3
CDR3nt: TGTGCCAGCAGCCCTTACCCCAGGGCGGGAGGAAACACCATATATTTT
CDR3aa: CASSPYPRAGGNTIYF

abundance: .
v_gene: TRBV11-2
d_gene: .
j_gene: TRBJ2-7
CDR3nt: TGTGCCAGCAGCTCGAGCGGGTCTCTGGGTGAGCAGTACTTC
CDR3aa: CASSSSGSLGEQYF

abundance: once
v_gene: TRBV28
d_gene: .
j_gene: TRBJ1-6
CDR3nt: TGTGCCAGCAGTATACACGGGGGGGCCGAATATAATTCACCCCTCCACTTT
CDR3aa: CASSIHGGAEYNSPLHF

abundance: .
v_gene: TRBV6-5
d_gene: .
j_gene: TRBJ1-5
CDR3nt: TGTGCCAGCAGGGATTTGTTGAGCAATCAGCCCCAGCATTTT
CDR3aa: CASRDLLSNQPQHF

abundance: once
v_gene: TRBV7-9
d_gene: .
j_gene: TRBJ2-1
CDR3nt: TGTGCCAGCAGCTTAGCCCGGACAACGCGGTCCGATGAGCAGTTCTTC
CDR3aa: CASSLARTTRSDEQFF

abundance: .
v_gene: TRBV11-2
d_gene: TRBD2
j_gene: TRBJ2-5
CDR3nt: TGTGCCAGCAGCAGCGCGGGAGGGCTATACCCAGAGACCCAGTACTTC
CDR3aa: CASSSAGGLYPETQYF

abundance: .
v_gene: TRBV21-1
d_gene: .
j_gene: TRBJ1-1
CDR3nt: TGTGCCAGCAGCAAAGAGGGGCCTTCGGACACTGAAGCTTTCTTT
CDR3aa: CASSKEGPSDTEAFF

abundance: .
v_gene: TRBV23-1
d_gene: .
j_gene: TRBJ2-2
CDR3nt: TGCGCCAGCGGAGATAGAGTCCTAATGAACACCGGGGAGCTGTTTTTT
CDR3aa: CASGDRVLMNTGELFF

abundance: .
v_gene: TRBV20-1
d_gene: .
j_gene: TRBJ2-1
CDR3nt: TGCAGTGCTAGTTTTCGTCGGTCAGATGAGCAGTTCTTC
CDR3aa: CSASFRRSDEQFF

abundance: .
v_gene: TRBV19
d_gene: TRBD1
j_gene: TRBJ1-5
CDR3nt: TGTGCCACCTCCGGGACAGCAATTACGAGTGCCCAGCATTTT
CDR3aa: CATSGTAITSAQHF